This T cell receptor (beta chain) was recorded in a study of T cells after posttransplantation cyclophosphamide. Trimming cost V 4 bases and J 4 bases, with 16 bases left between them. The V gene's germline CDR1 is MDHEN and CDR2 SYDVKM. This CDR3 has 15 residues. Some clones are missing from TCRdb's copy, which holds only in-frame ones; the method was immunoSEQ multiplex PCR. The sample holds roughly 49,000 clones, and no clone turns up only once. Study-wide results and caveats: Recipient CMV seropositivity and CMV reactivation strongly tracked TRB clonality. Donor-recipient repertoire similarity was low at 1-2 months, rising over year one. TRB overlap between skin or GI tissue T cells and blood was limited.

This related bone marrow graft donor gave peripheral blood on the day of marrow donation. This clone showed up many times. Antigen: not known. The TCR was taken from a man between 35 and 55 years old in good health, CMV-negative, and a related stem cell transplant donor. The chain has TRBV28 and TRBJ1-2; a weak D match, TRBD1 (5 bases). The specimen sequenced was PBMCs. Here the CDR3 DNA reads TGTGCCAGCAGTTCCCCCGGCCGGGGGTTCTATGGCTACACCTTC. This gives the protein CASSSPGRGFYGYTF.